These 10 T cell receptor beta chains came from one sample sequenced in a study of Ad26.COV2.S vaccination and SARS-CoV-2 variants (dated by TCRdb to the early 2020s). Libraries were prepared through the immunoSEQ multiplex PCR assay. The table comes from immuneACCESS by way of TCRdb, which keeps in-frame sequences with V and J called. Part of the clones is missing from these tables; in studies checked, under half for an unresolved V gene and the rest for unknown reasons. The sample data list roughly 100,000 clones, and around 82% of these were observed just once. The top ten clones comprise 15% to 20% of the sample. The time point label for this specimen denotes: individuals recovered from natural SARS-CoV-2 infection. The sequencing used peripheral blood, collected after recovery from COVID-19. The receptors derive from a human donor who had recovered from COVID-19.

This clone occurred a few times. The chain uses TRBV19 and TRBJ1-2, with no clear D. Trimming removed 4 bases at V and 8 bases at J, with 14 bases between. The CDR3 length is 13 residues. The germline V gene has CDR1 LNHDA and CDR2 SQIVND (reference sequence). In DNA, the CDR3 is TGTGCCAGTAGTACCACAGTCCAAGGGGGCTACACCTTC. This gives the protein CASSTTVQGGYTF.

This sequence joins TRBV3-1 (or the pseudogene TRBV3-2) and TRBJ2-2, with 8 positions matching TRBD1. Germline-derived CDR1 and CDR2 are LGHDT and YNNKEL (reference sequence). The CDR3 is 16 residues long. V was pared by 0 bases and J by 5 bases, with 5 bases of the junction left unmatched. In nucleotides, the CDR3 is TGTGCCAGCAGCCAAGACGGACAGGGACGGACCGGGGAGCTGTTTTTT. It translates to CASSQDGQGRTGELFF.

This chain joins TRBV24-1 and TRBJ1-5; the match to TRBD1 covers 9 bases. The V gene end was trimmed by 1 base and the J gene end by 4 bases; junction bases not matched to a gene: 4. Per the germline V gene, CDR1 is KGHDR and CDR2 is SFDVKD. This CDR3 region has 16 residues. The CDR3 nucleotides read TGTGCCACCAGTGATTTACAGGGGGCTGGGAATCAGCCCCAGCATTTT. This sequence encodes CATSDLQGAGNQPQHF.

This CDR3 reads CASSLEGLVSGNTIYF. In DNA, the CDR3 is TGCGCCAGCAGCTTGGAGGGGCTTGTTTCTGGAAACACCATATATTTT. The chain carries TRBV5-1 and TRBJ1-3; weak D call: TRBD1 (5 bases). The germline V gene has CDR1 SGHRS and CDR2 YFSETQ. The CDR3 length is 16 residues. Trimming cost V 0 bases and J 1 base, with 11 bases left between them.

The rearrangement joins TRBV6-2 or TRBV6-3 to TRBJ2-6, with 8 bases that match TRBD2. CDR1 is MNHEY, CDR2 SVGEGT, per germline. J gave up 2 bases and V 7 bases, and 4 bases lay outside the gene matches. CDR3 size: 15 residues. In DNA form, the CDR3 reads TGTGCCAGCATCCCGGGGGGGGCTGGGGCCAACGTCCTGACTTTC. It translates to CASIPGGAGANVLTF.

The table lists this clone with a few counts. The gene calls are TRBV6-1 and TRBJ1-4; D is unclear. Germline V lookup: CDR1 MNHNS, CDR2 SASEGT. This CDR3 spans 16 amino acids. Trimming removed 0 bases from V and 3 bases from J, with 11 bases in between. CDR3 amino acids: CASSEAQRNSNEKLFF. CDR3 bases: TGTGCCAGCAGTGAAGCGCAAAGAAACTCTAATGAAAAACTGTTTTTT.

This clone was recorded a few times. The V and J genes are TRBV28 and TRBJ1-6; possible D gene TRBD1, 6 bases. Germline V gives CDR1 MDHEN, CDR2 SYDVKM. The CDR3 consists of 13 residues. Trimming pared 7 bases from V and 9 bases from J, leaving 13 bases between. Here the CDR3 reads CASKGSRGSPLHF. The CDR3 coding sequence is TGTGCCAGCAAGGGCAGCAGGGGTTCACCCCTCCACTTT.

V is TRBV2 and J is TRBJ1-2; a possible D gene is TRBD1 (6 bases). Per germline, CDR1 SNHLY and CDR2 FYNNEI. The germline V and J ends were trimmed by 10 bases and 7 bases, with 22 bases remaining between them. This CDR3 has 14 residues. The CDR3 coding sequence is TGTGCCACCTCCCTCGGCCGGGGGGCTGTTGGCTACACCTTC. This gives the protein CATSLGRGAVGYTF.

The gene calls are TRBV14 and TRBJ1-2; 8 nucleotides agree with TRBD1. The CDR3 spans 15 residues. V gave up 3 bases and J gave up 0 bases; unmatched junction bases: 3. The germline CDR1 and CDR2 sequences are SGHDN and FVKESK. This chain's CDR3 is CASSHYRGTNYGYTF. The CDR3 DNA reads as TGTGCCAGCAGCCACTACAGGGGGACTAACTATGGCTACACCTTC.

The gene calls are TRBV3-1 (or the pseudogene TRBV3-2) and TRBJ1-6; D not certain. With 0 bases removed from V and 7 bases from J, the gap between germline ends came to 13 bases. Germline CDR1 reads LGHDT; CDR2 reads YNNKEL (reference sequence). The CDR3 totals 16 residues. The chain's CDR3 is CASSQDLEGGNSPLHF. The CDR3, as DNA: TGTGCCAGCAGCCAAGACCTGGAGGGAGGAAATTCACCCCTCCACTTT.